This T cell receptor (beta chain) comes out of a study of beta chain features in type 1 diabetes (dated by TCRdb to the late 2010s). Context from the whole study: Mean age, gender distribution, total cell number and subset yield did not differ between patients and healthy donors. In the study, recently diagnosed type 1 diabetes patients and matched healthy donors were compared on the TCRB repertoires of their sorted circulating CD4+ T cell subsets. A total of some 110 million sorted cells were examined across all samples, and the number of cells per subset was strongly correlated with RNA yield. Naive and central memory subsets were obtained from all 30 or so donors, but regulatory and stem cell-like memory subsets were isolated from only 8 patients and roughly eight healthy donors. Study-level results and caveats: Naive, central memory and regulatory TCRB repertoires appeared to be more similar among patients than among healthy donors. Because small numbers of individuals were included in the HLA sub-analyses, any influence of HLA type on TCRB rearrangement was left unresolved. Shorter templates might be favored by PCR, yet because patient and control samples were amplified and corrected together, any such skew would affect both groups equally. A moderate but significant shortening of TCRB CDR3 length was observed in type 1 diabetes patients in all four CD4+ subsets. At VDJ recombination sites, patients with type 1 diabetes made fewer insertions and deleted more nucleotides, a pattern implying thymic rearrangement abnormalities. Sequencing cDNA rather than genomic DNA could over-represent highly expressing activated cells, although activation and CD3 levels did not differ between groups.

In this sample, this clone turned up a few times. No antigen is known for it. Base qualities are not recorded, but no much larger clone differs from it by a single base. Each donor gave one peripheral blood draw, averaging approximately 110 mL, which was collected into heparinised tubes. Using a panel that included CD45RO, CCR7, CD25, CD127, CD95 and CD27, naive, central memory, regulatory and stem cell-like memory CD4+ T cells were sorted on a BD FACSAria II. Every sorted population had a purity above 95%. PBMCs were isolated right away by Lymphoprep density gradient centrifugation and were stained directly, without culture. So that batch effects would be minimized, each experiment stained and sorted samples in pairs, pairing one healthy donor with one patient. The entire isolated RNA was reverse transcribed using the High Capacity cDNA Reverse Transcription Kit, and thus expressed TCRB transcripts were sequenced. Deep immunoSEQ sequencing was applied to naive, central memory and regulatory T cell samples, giving an average of roughly 3.5 million total reads per sample. Sorted cells were lysed in RLT buffer, and RNA was extracted using DNase-treated RNeasy Micro or Mini kits according to cell number. Each cell subset was processed separately to prevent cross-contamination, with patient and healthy donor samples processed together. The immunoSEQ multiplex PCR was used to amplify TCRB sequences from cDNA, yielding 87-bp fragments that span the CDR3 region. Sequencing of the amplicons was done on the Illumina HiSeq platform. The study's processing was this. PCR bias was computationally corrected using synthetic template baselines, reads within Hamming distance 2 were collapsed, and singletons that could not be merged were discarded. Reads were aligned against IMGT to assign V, D and J genes, CDR3 length and insertions or deletions at six rearrangement sites. Within each subset, clonotype counts were normalized to sorted cell number, after which true diversity and Gini coefficients were computed with the tcR R package. The overlap coefficient, calculated on TCRB nucleotide sequences, was used to quantify repertoire sharing. Out-of-frame TCRB sequences from naive cells were analyzed to stand in for the pre-selection repertoire. This is the immuneACCESS table as TCRdb keeps it, with only in-frame sequences that have V and J called. A part of the clones is gone; compared with another copy, unresolved V genes explain less than half, and the rest is unexplained. Clone size and the V and J calls come from that table; the DNA yielded D and trimming. The sample profile shows hundreds of thousands of clones; around a sixth of them were found once. Roughly 0.098% of the sample is taken by the ten largest.

CDR1 and CDR2 are read off the germline V gene as MNHEY and SVGAGI. The germline ends are 18 bases apart after V is trimmed by 6 bases and J by 4 bases. The CDR3 spans 15 residues, from the cysteine through the phenylalanine. The retained sequence is limited to the CDR3, 45 bases, with the frame set at the first base. The source material was naive CD4+ T cells from blood. Taken with the paper, the label for cell subset or site translates to: true naive CD4+ T cells. The chain is assembled from TRBV6-5 and TRBJ1-2; matching of 6 bases hints at TRBD1 as the D gene. The receptor was derived from a man younger than 30 in good health. The DNA sequence is as follows: TGTGCCAGCAGCCCCCCTGGCAGGGGCGGCTATGGCTACACCTTC. The encoded protein is CASSPPGRGGYGYTF.